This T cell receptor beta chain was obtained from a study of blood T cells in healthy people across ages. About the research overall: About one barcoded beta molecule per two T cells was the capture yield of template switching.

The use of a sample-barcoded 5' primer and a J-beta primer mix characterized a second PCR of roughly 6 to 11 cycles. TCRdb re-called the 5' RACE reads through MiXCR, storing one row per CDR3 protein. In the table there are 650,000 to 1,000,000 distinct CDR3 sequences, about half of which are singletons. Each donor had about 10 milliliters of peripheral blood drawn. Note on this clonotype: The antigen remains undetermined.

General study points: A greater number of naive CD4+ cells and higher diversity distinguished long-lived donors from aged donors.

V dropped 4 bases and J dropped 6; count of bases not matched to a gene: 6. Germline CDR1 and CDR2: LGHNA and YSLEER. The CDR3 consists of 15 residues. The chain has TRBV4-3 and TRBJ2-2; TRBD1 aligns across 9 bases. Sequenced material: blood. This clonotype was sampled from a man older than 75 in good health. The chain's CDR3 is CASSRTGTGSGELFF. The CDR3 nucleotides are TGCGCCAGCAGCCGGACCGGGACAGGGTCCGGGGAGCTGTTTTTT.